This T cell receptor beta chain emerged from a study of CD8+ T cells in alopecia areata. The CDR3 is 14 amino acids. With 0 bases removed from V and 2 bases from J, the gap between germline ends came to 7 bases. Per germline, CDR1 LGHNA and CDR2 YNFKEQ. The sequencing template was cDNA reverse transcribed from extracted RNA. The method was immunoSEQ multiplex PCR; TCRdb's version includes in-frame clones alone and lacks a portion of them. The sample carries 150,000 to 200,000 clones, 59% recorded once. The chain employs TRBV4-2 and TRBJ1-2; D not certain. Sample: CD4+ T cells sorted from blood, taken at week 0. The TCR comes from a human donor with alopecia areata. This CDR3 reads CASSQEVINYGYTF. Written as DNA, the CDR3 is TGTGCCAGCAGCCAAGAGGTGATAAACTATGGCTACACCTTC.